These T cell receptor beta chains were read from a single sample in a study of blood T cells in healthy people across ages. Each CDR3 protein is one row after TCRdb ran MiXCR on the 5' RACE reads. The sample holds 750,000 to 1,000,000 distinct CDR3 sequences, 25% to 35% seen once. In addition, the sample was reused for a study of T cells of mothers and their children.

The specimen was blood. The receptors come from a woman in her forties in good health. Each CDR3 is given with its conserved first and last residue. The D gene is left open where the match is weak. Clone size is stated in some rows and not others, as once, few, many or a class when expanded.

cdr3_nt cdr3_aa cdr3_length clone_size j_call v_call d_call
TGTGCCAGCAACTTCGAGGGGCAGTTAACCGGGGAGCTGTTTTTT CASNFEGQLTGELFF 15 few TRBJ2-2 TRBV12-3/TRBV12-4 .
TGCAGCGTCGATTCGTGGAACAGCCAAGAGGATACGCAGTATTTT CSVDSWNSQEDTQYF 15 . TRBJ2-3 TRBV29-1 .
TGTGCCAGCACGGGGGACAGGGTGAACACTGAAGCTTTCTTT CASTGDRVNTEAFF 14 . TRBJ1-1 TRBV2 TRBD1
TGCAGTGCTAGAGCCCCGGGCTCCCGTCCAGATACGCAGTATTTT CSARAPGSRPDTQYF 15 many TRBJ2-3 TRBV20-1 .
TGCGCCAGCAGCGGGGGACAGTCCAGTAATGAGCAGTTCTTC CASSGGQSSNEQFF 14 . TRBJ2-1 TRBV5-1 TRBD1
TGTGCCATCAGGCGGGGGAGCAACACAGATACGCAGTATTTT CAIRRGSNTDTQYF 14 many TRBJ2-3 TRBV10-3 TRBD2
TGTGCCAGCAGTTACGGGTGGCAGTCGACTGAAGCTTTCTTT CASSYGWQSTEAFF 14 few TRBJ1-1 TRBV6-2/TRBV6-3 .
TGTGCCAGCAGCTTAGGATCCGGGACAGTGCAGTTCTTC CASSLGSGTVQFF 13 . TRBJ2-1 TRBV7-9 TRBD1
TGTGCCAGCAGTTTACCGGTGAATCAGCCCCAGCATTTT CASSLPVNQPQHF 13 . TRBJ1-5 TRBV28 .
TGTGCCAGCAGCTTTGCGGGGGGGCAGTTAGAGACCCAGTACTTC CASSFAGGQLETQYF 15 . TRBJ2-5 TRBV7-2 TRBD2
TGTGCCAGCGGTCGCGCTGGGGCCAACGTCCTGACTTTC CASGRAGANVLTF 13 . TRBJ2-6 TRBV28 .
TGTGCCAGCAGCCTAGCTCCGGGGGAGAAGTACACCGGGGAGCTGTTTTTT CASSLAPGEKYTGELFF 17 few TRBJ2-2 TRBV11-2 .
TGTGCCAGCAGTGAAACAGGAGCCGATACAGCTAACTATGGCTACACCTTC CASSETGADTANYGYTF 17 many TRBJ1-2 TRBV6-4 .
TGTGCCATCAGTGAGGGACAGGAAAGACTGTATGGCTACACCTTC CAISEGQERLYGYTF 15 . TRBJ1-2 TRBV10-3 TRBD1
TGTGCCAGCAGCTCGCTGGGACAGGGTAATTACGATGGCTACACCTTC CASSSLGQGNYDGYTF 16 few TRBJ1-2 TRBV7-2 TRBD1
TGCAGTGCTAGAGATGGAGCCAAGGGGGCAGGGGGACGCGAGCAGTACTTC CSARDGAKGAGGREQYF 17 . TRBJ2-7 TRBV20-1 TRBD1
TGTGCCAGCAGTGACTCGATAGGACAGAATAGCAATCAGCCCCAGCATTTT CASSDSIGQNSNQPQHF 17 . TRBJ1-5 TRBV6-4 .
TGCAGTGCCTCTCGGGGGCACTCCTACAATGAGCAGTTCTTC CSASRGHSYNEQFF 14 . TRBJ2-1 TRBV20-1 .
TGTGCCAGCAGCTTGACGAGCAATGAGCAGTACTTC CASSLTSNEQYF 12 . TRBJ2-7 TRBV7-9 .
TGTGCCAGCAGCTCCTACAGGGGAGGCCAAGAGACCCAGTACTTC CASSSYRGGQETQYF 15 . TRBJ2-5 TRBV11-2 .
TGTGCCAGCAGCTTATACTCTAGCGGGGGGGCCTCGAGCAATGAGCAGTTCTTC CASSLYSSGGASSNEQFF 18 . TRBJ2-1 TRBV7-2 TRBD2
TGTGCCAGCCACCGGGAGGGCGAGCAGTACTTC CASHREGEQYF 11 . TRBJ2-7 TRBV2 TRBD2
TGTGCCATCAGTGACAGGACGTATCAGCCCCAGCATTTT CAISDRTYQPQHF 13 many TRBJ1-5 TRBV10-3 .
TGTGCCACGAGACAAGACAGGTTCTCCTACGAGCAGTACTTC CATRQDRFSYEQYF 14 many TRBJ2-7 TRBV15 .
TGTGCCAGCAGCTTGGTTAGCCTCGCAGGGAACGAAAACACCATATATTTT CASSLVSLAGNENTIYF 17 . TRBJ1-3 TRBV5-6 .
TGTGCCAGCAGCTCGCTGGACGGTCTCCTTTACAATGAGCAGTTCTTC CASSSLDGLLYNEQFF 16 . TRBJ2-1 TRBV28 .
TGTGCCAGCAGTTGCTCGACCCGGATGGGACTAGCGGGATACAATGAGCAGTTCTTC CASSCSTRMGLAGYNEQFF 19 few TRBJ2-1 TRBV6-2/TRBV6-3 TRBD2
TGTGCCAGCAGCTGGGGCGGGGCGTACCAAGAGACCCAGTACTTC CASSWGGAYQETQYF 15 . TRBJ2-5 TRBV7-2 .
TGTGCCAGCAGTGTAGACAGGGGTCACAACAATGGGCAGTTCTTC CASSVDRGHNNGQFF 15 . TRBJ2-1 TRBV6-4 TRBD1
TGTGCCAGCAGCCCAAAGACAGGGGCCCATTCCTACGAGCAGTACTTC CASSPKTGAHSYEQYF 16 . TRBJ2-7 TRBV7-9 TRBD1
TGTGCCAGCAGTGACTCCGGGACAGGGGGCAATGAGCAGTTCTTC CASSDSGTGGNEQFF 15 few TRBJ2-1 TRBV6-4 TRBD1
TGTGCCAGCAGCCAGGAGGCCCAAGGACAGGCCTACGAGCAGTACTTC CASSQEAQGQAYEQYF 16 . TRBJ2-7 TRBV4-2 TRBD1
TGTGCCAGCAGCTTGGCCGGGAGGCGCTATGGCTACACCTTC CASSLAGRRYGYTF 14 few TRBJ1-2 TRBV5-6 .
TGTGCCAGTAAACGGGACACCATCTATGGCTACACCTTC CASKRDTIYGYTF 13 few TRBJ1-2 TRBV19 .
TGCGCCAGCAGCCCCGAACCTACCTCCTACGAGCAGTACTTC CASSPEPTSYEQYF 14 many TRBJ2-7 TRBV5-1 .
TGTGCCAGCAGCACCACAGGGGGCGATGGCTACACCTTC CASSTTGGDGYTF 13 . TRBJ1-2 TRBV7-9 TRBD1
TGTGCCAGCAGCTTAGGGGACAATACGCAGTATTTT CASSLGDNTQYF 12 . TRBJ2-3 TRBV7-3 .
TGTGCCAGCAGCCAAGCTTTCGAAGGGACCCAGTACTTC CASSQAFEGTQYF 13 many TRBJ2-5 TRBV9 .
TGTGCCAGCAGTTTTTTAGTTTCGAACGCCTACAATGAGCAGTACTTC CASSFLVSNAYNEQYF 16 . TRBJ2-7 TRBV28 .
TGTGCCAGCGGCGTAGAGTCAGCGGGGTACGAGCAGTACTTC CASGVESAGYEQYF 14 . TRBJ2-7 TRBV9 TRBD2
TGCGCCAGCAGCTTGGGCGAACAGGGAGCCGGTGCTGGCTACACCTTC CASSLGEQGAGAGYTF 16 . TRBJ1-2 TRBV5-1 .
TGCAGTGCTAGAGATCCCGTACTAGCGGGGGTCCGGGATGAGCAGTTCTTC CSARDPVLAGVRDEQFF 17 many TRBJ2-1 TRBV20-1 TRBD2
TGTGCCAGCAGACAAGGGACAGGGACGGTTAATTCACCCCTCCACTTT CASRQGTGTVNSPLHF 16 . TRBJ1-6 TRBV7-9 TRBD1
TGCGCCAGCAGCAGGGGGGAACTAGCGGCCACAGATACGCAGTATTTT CASSRGELAATDTQYF 16 . TRBJ2-3 TRBV5-1 TRBD2
TGTGCCAGCAGCCCGCAAGGGATCCGCTCCTACGAGCAGTACTTC CASSPQGIRSYEQYF 15 many TRBJ2-7 TRBV5-5 .
TGTGCCAGCAGCCTCTTCGCGGGGGGGCTTGGGGGAGAGACCCAGTACTTC CASSLFAGGLGGETQYF 17 . TRBJ2-5 TRBV5-4 TRBD2
TGTGCTAGTGGTTTGCTAGCGGGGGGGCTGGTGGAGACCCAGTACTTC CASGLLAGGLVETQYF 16 few TRBJ2-5 TRBV12-5 TRBD2
TGCAGTGCCTGGACAGGGGATACTGAAGCTTTCTTT CSAWTGDTEAFF 12 many TRBJ1-1 TRBV20-1 TRBD1
TGTGCCAGCAGCCAGAGGCGGGGGGTTCAGGCACAAGAGACCCAGTACTTC CASSQRRGVQAQETQYF 17 . TRBJ2-5 TRBV2 TRBD2
TGCGCCAGCAGCTTGGGGGGGAGCCGAGCTAACTATGGCTACACCTTC CASSLGGSRANYGYTF 16 . TRBJ1-2 TRBV5-1 .
TGTGCCAGCAGCGTAGATCCGAGGACAGATACGCAGTATTTT CASSVDPRTDTQYF 14 . TRBJ2-3 TRBV9 .